Following are 9 T cell receptor beta chains from one sample sequenced in a study of OX40 agonist ivuxolimab in advanced cancers. The repertoire was sequenced with immunoSEQ multiplex PCR; TCRdb's copy has only in-frame clones and lacks some. The sample consists of 35,000 to 50,000 clones, about 89% of them appearing once. Sample: CD4+ or CD8+ T cells sorted from blood, taken in a trial of the OX40 agonist ivuxolimab. The receptors shown here come from an adult with an advanced solid tumor such as melanoma, head and neck, liver or kidney cancer.

Only one count was recorded for this clone. This chain connects TRBV28 to TRBJ2-5, with 9 bases that match TRBD1. Germline values: CDR1 MDHEN, CDR2 SYDVKM. The CDR3 has 14 amino acids. V was clipped by 6 bases and J by 0 bases; unmatched bases: 2. CDR3 region: CASRTGGYQETQYF. DNA of the CDR3: TGTGCCAGCAGGACAGGGGGGTACCAAGAGACCCAGTACTTC. The full variable domain, in which reference TRBV28 and TRBJ2-5 provide the parts outside the CDR3, is DVKVTQSSRYLVKRTGEKVFLECVQDMDHENMFWYRQDPGLGLRLIYFSYDVKMKEKGDIPEGYSVSREKKERFSLILESASTNQTSMYLCASRTGGYQETQYFGPGTRLLVL.

The gene calls are TRBV15 and TRBJ2-3; a weak D match, TRBD2 (5 bases). V lost 0 bases, J lost 2 bases, and 18 bases lay in between. Germline CDR1 reads LNHNV; CDR2 reads YYDKDF (reference sequence). CDR3 length: 18 residues. The CDR3, as DNA: TGTGCCACCAGCAGAGATGAGCCAAGTGGGGAGTCCACAGATACGCAGTATTTT. Its protein is CATSRDEPSGESTDTQYF.

This chain connects TRBV5-6 to TRBJ2-7; D is undetermined. Germline V gene sequence: CDR1 SGHDT, CDR2 YYEEEE. V was shortened by 4 bases and J by 3 bases, with 11 bases between the two germline ends. This CDR3 has 13 residues. As DNA, the CDR3 is TGTGCCAGCAGCCCCGGGTCCTACTACGAGCAGTACTTC. Amino acids: CASSPGSYYEQYF.

V and J are TRBV28 and TRBJ2-7; D ambiguous. The length of the CDR3 is 13 residues. Germline V gene sequence: CDR1 MDHEN, CDR2 SYDVKM. Trimming removed 7 bases from V and 3 bases from J, with 13 bases in between. CDR3 amino acids: CASTYVGIYEQYF. As DNA, the CDR3 is TGTGCCAGCACCTATGTAGGGATCTACGAGCAGTACTTC.

The chain carries TRBV19 and TRBJ2-1, with D possibly matching TRBD1 (5 bases). Germline V gene sequence: CDR1 LNHDA, CDR2 SQIVND (reference sequence). The CDR3 extends over 12 amino acids. Deletions cut 6 bases from V and 5 bases from J, with 8 bases between. CDR3 DNA: TGTGCCAGTAGCACAGGAAACAATGAGCAGTTCTTC. The encoded protein is CASSTGNNEQFF.

CDR3 protein: CASSPLRRETQYF. CDR3 in DNA: TGTGCCAGCAGCCCCCTTAGACGGGAGACCCAGTACTTC. The chain couples TRBV14 to TRBJ2-5; D is ambiguous. Per germline, CDR1 SGHDN and CDR2 FVKESK. The CDR3 is made up of 13 amino acids. Trimming left V 4 bases short and J 5 bases short, with 11 bases between.

This clone was detected only once. J is TRBJ2-5 and V is TRBV9; no clear D. This CDR3 is 14 amino acids long. Germline V gene lookup returns CDR1 SGDLS and CDR2 YYNGEE. Trimming pared 7 bases from V and 1 base from J, leaving 14 bases between. CDR3 in amino acids: CASAIGSVQETQYF. The CDR3 region has the DNA TGTGCCAGCGCCATCGGGTCGGTCCAAGAGACCCAGTACTTC.

This clone appeared once. This rearrangement joins TRBV5-8 to TRBJ1-1, with D possibly matching TRBD1 (5 bases). The V gene lost 3 bases and the J gene lost 5 bases, with 14 bases spanning the gap. Germline V gene lookup returns CDR1 SGHTS and CDR2 YDEGEE. The CDR3 is made up of 14 amino acids. This CDR3 is CASSWSGRGTEAFF. The CDR3 DNA follows: TGTGCCAGCAGCTGGTCAGGGAGAGGGACTGAAGCTTTCTTT.

J is TRBJ1-3 and V is TRBV19, with D unresolved. CDR3 length: 15 amino acids. Deletions cut 7 bases from V and 0 bases from J, with 13 bases between. Germline CDR1 is LNHDA and CDR2 is SQIVND (reference sequence). The CDR3 sequence is CASTNTWGSGNTIYF. Here the CDR3 DNA reads TGTGCCAGTACTAACACGTGGGGCTCTGGAAACACCATATATTTT.